This T cell receptor beta chain was retrieved from a study of T-cell reconstitution after alpha-beta-depleted transplantation in children. This sample's TCRbeta library carried unique molecular identifier barcodes. TCRdb analysed the PCR reads with MiXCR anew, one entry per CDR3 protein. The profile shows approximately 390,000 distinct CDR3 sequences, approximately 11% of them singletons. The germline CDR1 and CDR2 sequences are SGHDT and YYEEEE. With 0 bases clipped from V and 3 bases from J, the junction kept 3 bases outside the gene matches. This CDR3 contains 15 residues. The sample holds a few counts of this clonotype.

The sample consisted of PBMCs from the stem cell graft donor, taken from the stem cell graft. This receptor was obtained from a human donor who donated a stem cell graft to a child with acute myeloid leukemia. The chain joins TRBV5-6 to TRBJ1-2; 9 nucleotides match TRBD1. CDR3 residues: CASSLGTGAYYGYTF. In nucleotides, the CDR3 is TGTGCCAGCAGCTTGGGGACAGGGGCCTACTATGGCTACACCTTC. Variable domain in full (rest from reference TRBV5-6 and TRBJ1-2): DAGVTQSPTHLIKTRGQQVTLRCSPKSGHDTVSWYQQALGQGPQFIFQYYEEEERQRGNFPDRFSGHQFPNYSSELNVNALLLGDSALYLCASSLGTGAYYGYTFGSGTRLTVV.